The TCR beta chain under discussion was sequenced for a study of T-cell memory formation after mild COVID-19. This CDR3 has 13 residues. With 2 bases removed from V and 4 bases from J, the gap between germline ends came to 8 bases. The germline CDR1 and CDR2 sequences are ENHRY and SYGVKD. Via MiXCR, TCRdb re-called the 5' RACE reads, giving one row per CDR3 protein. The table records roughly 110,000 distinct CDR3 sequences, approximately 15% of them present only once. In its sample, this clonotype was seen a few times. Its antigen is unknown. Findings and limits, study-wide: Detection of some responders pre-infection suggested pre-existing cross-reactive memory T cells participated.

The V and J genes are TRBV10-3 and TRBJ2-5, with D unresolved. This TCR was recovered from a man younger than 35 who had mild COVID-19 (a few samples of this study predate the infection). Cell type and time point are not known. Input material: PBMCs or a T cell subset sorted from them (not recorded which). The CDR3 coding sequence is TGTGCCATCAGTGAGGGAGTGGCAGAGACCCAGTACTTC. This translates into CAISEGVAETQYF.